Listed below are T cell receptor beta chains from one sample, sequenced in a study of T-cell reconstitution after alpha-beta-depleted transplantation in children. One entry per CDR3 protein, called by TCRdb with MiXCR from the PCR reads. Here the sample spans 700,000 to 850,000 distinct CDR3 sequences, roughly 15% being singletons. Sequenced here: PBMCs, mostly from graft donor cells, sampled 360 days after TCRalphabeta/CD19-depleted stem cell transplant. Receptors originate from a male patient younger than 18 who had a stem cell transplant for acute lymphoblastic leukemia, so the T cells may come from the graft donor. CDR3s include the opening cysteine and the closing phenylalanine or tryptophan. A D gene is named only where the DNA matches it firmly. For some rows the clone size is stated as once, few or many, or as a class when expanded; others skip it.

cdr3_length | clone_size | j_call | v_call | d_call | cdr3_nt | cdr3_aa
13 | few | TRBJ2-4 | TRBV5-1 | NA | TGCGCCAGCAGCTTTTCAAAAGGGAACATTCAGTACTTC | CASSFSKGNIQYF
13 | many | TRBJ1-2 | TRBV7-9 | NA | TGTGCCAGCAGCCCACGACAGGCCGATGGCTACACCTTC | CASSPRQADGYTF
14 | few | TRBJ2-7 | TRBV12-3/TRBV12-4 | TRBD1 | TGTGCCAGCAGTCACCCCGGGACAGACTACGAGCAGTACTTC | CASSHPGTDYEQYF
15 | NA | TRBJ2-7 | TRBV3-1 | NA | TGTGCCAGCAGCCATTTCTTCGGCGGAGCCTACGAGCAGTACTTC | CASSHFFGGAYEQYF
16 | NA | TRBJ2-1 | TRBV19 | TRBD2 | TGTGCCAGTAGTATTATGAGCGGGAGTCTTTACAATGAGCAGTTCTTC | CASSIMSGSLYNEQFF
13 | few | TRBJ1-1 | TRBV15 | NA | TGTGCCACCAGCGCAGGGTGGAACACTGAAGCTTTCTTT | CATSAGWNTEAFF
14 | few | TRBJ2-1 | TRBV29-1 | NA | TGCAGCGTTTTTCGGTCGAGCTCCTACAATGAGCAGTTCTTC | CSVFRSSSYNEQFF
13 | many | TRBJ2-2 | TRBV20-1 | NA | TGCAGTCAAGGGCCGGCTAGTATCAGGGAGCTGTTTTTT | CSQGPASIRELFF
17 | NA | TRBJ2-3 | TRBV7-8 | NA | TGTGCCAGCAGCTTAGAATTGGGGACTCCTAGCACAGATACGCAGTATTTT | CASSLELGTPSTDTQYF
18 | NA | TRBJ2-3 | TRBV7-3 | NA | TGTGCCAGCAGCTTAAAGGCCCATGGACTGCTGCGCACAGATACGCAGTATTTT | CASSLKAHGLLRTDTQYF
15 | few | TRBJ2-3 | TRBV11-2 | NA | TGTGCTAGCAGCTTAGAAGGCCCTCCCACAGATACGCAGTATTTT | CASSLEGPPTDTQYF
15 | NA | TRBJ1-6 | TRBV7-6 | NA | TGTGCCAGCAGCTCCCGGGACTCATATAATTCACCCCTCCACTTT | CASSSRDSYNSPLHF
14 | NA | TRBJ2-7 | TRBV20-1 | NA | TGCAGTGCCAAACGACAGACCACCTCCTACGAGCAGTACTTC | CSAKRQTTSYEQYF
15 | many | TRBJ2-7 | TRBV7-9 | TRBD2 | TGCGCCAGCAGCTTGGTTGCGGGAGTAAATTACGAGCAGTACTTC | CASSLVAGVNYEQYF
15 | NA | TRBJ2-1 | TRBV4-1 | NA | TGCGCCAGCAGCCCTCTGCTGTCCGGGGCACGTCAGCAGTTCTTC | CASSPLLSGARQQFF
19 | few | TRBJ1-2 | TRBV7-8 | TRBD1 | TGTGCCAGCAGCCCCAAATCGTTCGGGACAGGGGGCCCTAACTATGGCTACACCTTC | CASSPKSFGTGGPNYGYTF
15 | few | TRBJ1-2 | TRBV12-3/TRBV12-4 | TRBD1 | TGTGCCAGCAGTTTAAAGGGGACAGGGTACTATGGCTACACCTTC | CASSLKGTGYYGYTF
12 | many | TRBJ2-2 | TRBV9 | NA | TGTGCCAGCAGCGTAAACACCGGGGAGCTGTTTTTT | CASSVNTGELFF
15 | NA | TRBJ2-1 | TRBV11-2 | TRBD2 | TGTGCCAGCAGCCGGGGACTAGCCCCCGACAATGAGCAGTTCTTC | CASSRGLAPDNEQFF
17 | few | TRBJ2-1 | TRBV14 | TRBD2 | TGTGCCAGCAGCCAAGATGACCGGACTAGCGGGATAAATGAGCAGTTCTTC | CASSQDDRTSGINEQFF
13 | NA | TRBJ2-7 | TRBV30 | NA | TGTGCCTGGAGTGTAGGCGGGACAAACGAGCAGTACTTC | CAWSVGGTNEQYF
16 | few | TRBJ2-1 | TRBV27 | NA | TGTGCCAGCAGTTATCTCAGGGCTCACTCCTACAATGAGCAGTTCTTC | CASSYLRAHSYNEQFF
15 | few | TRBJ2-3 | TRBV7-9 | TRBD1 | TGTGCCAGCAGCTTACGGACAGGGGCGACGACTACGCAGTATTTT | CASSLRTGATTTQYF
15 | few | TRBJ2-7 | TRBV4-1 | NA | TGCGCCAGCAGCCAAGAAAAACTAGCCTACTACGAGCAGTACTTC | CASSQEKLAYYEQYF
14 | few | TRBJ2-7 | TRBV12-3/TRBV12-4 | NA | TGTGCCAGCAGTTTCCCAGGGGCGGACTACGAGCAGTACTTC | CASSFPGADYEQYF
16 | NA | TRBJ2-6 | TRBV29-1 | NA | TGCAGCGTTTACAAGGGTGCAAGCTCTGGGGCCAACGTCCTGACTTTC | CSVYKGASSGANVLTF
13 | few | TRBJ2-3 | TRBV20-1 | NA | TGCAGTGACCGGGACTCATTCACAGATACGCAGTATTTT | CSDRDSFTDTQYF
15 | NA | TRBJ1-2 | TRBV4-1 | TRBD1 | TGCGCCAGCAGCCCTAACCAGGGGACAGGGGGCTGGAGGACCTTC | CASSPNQGTGGWRTF
13 | many | TRBJ2-1 | TRBV4-2 | NA | TGTGCCAGCGCCAGAGCGGAGGGGGTTGAGCAGTTCTTC | CASARAEGVEQFF
14 | few | TRBJ2-3 | TRBV5-1 | NA | TGCGCCAGCAGCTCCGGGACTGGAGCTTATACGCAGTATTTT | CASSSGTGAYTQYF
17 | NA | TRBJ1-2 | TRBV11-2 | NA | TGTGCCAGCAGCCAAAGCCCCAGGGGTCCAAGGAACTATGGCTACACCTTC | CASSQSPRGPRNYGYTF
13 | many | TRBJ2-2 | TRBV5-1 | NA | TGCGCCAGCAGCTTTACTCGGACCGGGGAGCTGTTTTTT | CASSFTRTGELFF
19 | NA | TRBJ2-1 | TRBV7-3 | TRBD1 | TGTGCCAGCAGCTTAGGCCCTTGGACAGGGAGTCAGAAAAGGATGGGGCAGTTCTTC | CASSLGPWTGSQKRMGQFF
15 | NA | TRBJ2-6 | TRBV7-9 | NA | TGTGCCAGCAGCTTAGCGCCGTATGGGGCCAACGTCCTGACTTTC | CASSLAPYGANVLTF
16 | NA | TRBJ2-2 | TRBV5-1 | TRBD2 | TGCGCCAGCAGCGCCTCCGGGACTAGAAACACCGGGGAGCTGTTTTTT | CASSASGTRNTGELFF
14 | few | TRBJ2-5 | TRBV4-1 | TRBD1 | TGCGCCAGCAGCACCCGGACAGGGGAGGAGACCCAGTACTTC | CASSTRTGEETQYF
16 | NA | TRBJ2-3 | TRBV6-5 | NA | TGTGCCAGCAGCCCCTCCCAGCCCTTCACTGGGGGTACGCAGTATTTT | CASSPSQPFTGGTQYF
16 | few | TRBJ2-7 | TRBV5-1 | TRBD2 | TGCGCCAGCAGCTTGGGGGGACTAGCGGGCTCCTACGAGCAGTACTTC | CASSLGGLAGSYEQYF
9 | NA | TRBJ1-2 | TRBV20-1 | NA | TGCAGTGCTGGGTATGGCTACACCTTC | CSAGYGYTF
23 | few | TRBJ2-3 | TRBV6-4 | TRBD2 | TGTGCCAGCACCCAAGTTACCCGTGGACTAGCGGGAGGGCTCCTCCTTAGCACAGATACGCAGTATTTT | CASTQVTRGLAGGLLLSTDTQYF
18 | few | TRBJ2-1 | TRBV5-1 | TRBD2 | TGCGCCAGCAGCTTGGAGGGACTAGCGGTTAGCTCCTACAATGAGCAGTTCTTC | CASSLEGLAVSSYNEQFF
13 | many | TRBJ2-7 | TRBV5-1 | NA | TGCGCCAGCAGCAAGGGGGACTCCTACGAGCAGTACTTC | CASSKGDSYEQYF
14 | few | TRBJ2-1 | TRBV5-1 | NA | TGCGCCAGCAGAGTCGACTGGTCCTACAATGAGCAGTTCTTC | CASRVDWSYNEQFF
15 | many | TRBJ2-2 | TRBV6-5 | TRBD2 | TGTGCCAGCAGTACCCGACTAGCGGATTACGGGGAGCTGTTTTTT | CASSTRLADYGELFF
14 | NA | TRBJ2-7 | TRBV29-1 | NA | TGCAGCGACGCGCCCTCCGGGGTTACCTACGAGCAGTACTTC | CSDAPSGVTYEQYF
12 | many | TRBJ2-3 | TRBV28 | NA | TGTGCCATAGAGAGGACACTAGATACGCAGTATTTT | CAIERTLDTQYF